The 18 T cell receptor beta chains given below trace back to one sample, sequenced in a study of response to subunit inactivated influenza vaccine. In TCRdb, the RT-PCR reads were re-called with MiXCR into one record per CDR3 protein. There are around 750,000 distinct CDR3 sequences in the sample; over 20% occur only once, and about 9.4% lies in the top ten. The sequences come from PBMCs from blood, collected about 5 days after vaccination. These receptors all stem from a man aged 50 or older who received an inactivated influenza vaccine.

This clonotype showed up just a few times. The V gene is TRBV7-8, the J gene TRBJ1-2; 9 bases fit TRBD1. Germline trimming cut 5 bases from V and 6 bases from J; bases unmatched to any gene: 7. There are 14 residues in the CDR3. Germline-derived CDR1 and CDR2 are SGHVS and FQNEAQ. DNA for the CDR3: TGTGCCAGCAGCGGTCCGGGACAGGGAGATGGCTACACCTTC. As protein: CASSGPGQGDGYTF.

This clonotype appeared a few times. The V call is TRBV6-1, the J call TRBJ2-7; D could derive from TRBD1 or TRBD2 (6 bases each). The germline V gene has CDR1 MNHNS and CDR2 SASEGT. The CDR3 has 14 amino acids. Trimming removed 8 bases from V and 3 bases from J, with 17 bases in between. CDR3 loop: CASGSAGQSYEQYF. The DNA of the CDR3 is TGTGCCAGCGGCAGTGCGGGACAAAGCTACGAGCAGTACTTC.

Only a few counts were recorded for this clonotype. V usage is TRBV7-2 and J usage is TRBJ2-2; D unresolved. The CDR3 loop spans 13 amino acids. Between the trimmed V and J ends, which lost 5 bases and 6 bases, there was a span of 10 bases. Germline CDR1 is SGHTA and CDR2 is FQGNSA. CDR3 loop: CASSAVVPGELFF. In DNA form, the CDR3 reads TGTGCCAGCAGCGCGGTGGTCCCCGGGGAGCTGTTTTTT.

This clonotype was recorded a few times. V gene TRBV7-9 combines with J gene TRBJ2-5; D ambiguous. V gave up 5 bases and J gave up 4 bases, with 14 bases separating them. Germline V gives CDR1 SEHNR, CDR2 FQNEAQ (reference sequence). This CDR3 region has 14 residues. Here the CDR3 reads CASSPRGLGETQYF. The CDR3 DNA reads TGTGCCAGCAGCCCGAGAGGCTTAGGAGAGACCCAGTACTTC. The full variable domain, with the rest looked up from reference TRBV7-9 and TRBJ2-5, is DTGVSQNPRHKITKRGQNVTFRCDPISEHNRLYWYRQTLGQGPEFLTYFQNEAQLEKSRLLSDRFSAERPKGSFSTLEIQRTEQGDSAMYLCASSPRGLGETQYFGPGTRLLVL.

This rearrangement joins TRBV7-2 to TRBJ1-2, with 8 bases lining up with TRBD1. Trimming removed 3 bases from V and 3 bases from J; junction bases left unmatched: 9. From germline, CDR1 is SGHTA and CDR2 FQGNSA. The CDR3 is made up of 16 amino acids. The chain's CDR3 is CASSFSPSDRDYGYTF. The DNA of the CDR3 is TGTGCCAGCAGCTTCTCTCCCTCGGACAGGGACTATGGCTACACCTTC. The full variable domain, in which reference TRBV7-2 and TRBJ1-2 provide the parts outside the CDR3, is GAGVSQSPSNKVTEKGKDVELRCDPISGHTALYWYRQSLGQGLEFLIYFQGNSAPDKSGLPSDRFSAERTGGSVSTLTIQRTQQEDSAVYLCASSFSPSDRDYGYTFGSGTRLTVV.

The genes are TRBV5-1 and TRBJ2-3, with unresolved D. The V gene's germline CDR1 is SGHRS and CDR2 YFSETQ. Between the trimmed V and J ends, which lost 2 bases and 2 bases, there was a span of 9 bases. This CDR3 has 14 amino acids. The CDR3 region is CASSFDKATDTQYF. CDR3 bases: TGCGCCAGCAGCTTCGACAAAGCCACAGATACGCAGTATTTT.

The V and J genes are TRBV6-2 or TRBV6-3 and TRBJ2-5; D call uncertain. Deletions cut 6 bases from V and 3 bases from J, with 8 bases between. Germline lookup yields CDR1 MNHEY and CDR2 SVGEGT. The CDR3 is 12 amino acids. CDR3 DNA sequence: TGTGCCAGCAGCCCGGTGGAAGAGACCCAGTACTTC. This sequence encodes CASSPVEETQYF.

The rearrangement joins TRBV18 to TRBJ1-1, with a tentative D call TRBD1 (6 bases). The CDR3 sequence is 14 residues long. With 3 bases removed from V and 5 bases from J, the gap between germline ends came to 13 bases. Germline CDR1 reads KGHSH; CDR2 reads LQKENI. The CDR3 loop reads CASSPTDSGTEAFF. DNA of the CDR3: TGTGCCAGCTCACCCACGGACAGCGGGACTGAAGCTTTCTTT.

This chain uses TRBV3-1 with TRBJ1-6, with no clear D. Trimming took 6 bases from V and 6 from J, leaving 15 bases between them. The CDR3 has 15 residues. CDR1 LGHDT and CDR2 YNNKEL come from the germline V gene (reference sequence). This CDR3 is CASRLTDYPNSPLHF. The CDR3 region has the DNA TGTGCCAGCAGGTTGACGGACTACCCTAATTCACCCCTCCACTTT.

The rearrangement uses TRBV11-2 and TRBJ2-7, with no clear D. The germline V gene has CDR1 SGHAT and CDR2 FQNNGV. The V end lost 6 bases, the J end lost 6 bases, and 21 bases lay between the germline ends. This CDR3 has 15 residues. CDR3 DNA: TGTGCCAGCAGGGGGATGGCCGCTAGGGTTTCCGAGCAGTACTTC. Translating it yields CASRGMAARVSEQYF.

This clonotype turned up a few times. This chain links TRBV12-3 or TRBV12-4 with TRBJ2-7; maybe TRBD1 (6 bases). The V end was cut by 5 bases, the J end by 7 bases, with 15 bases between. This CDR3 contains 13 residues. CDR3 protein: CASSPTGPLEQYF. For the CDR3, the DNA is TGTGCCAGCAGTCCCACAGGGCCCTTGGAGCAGTACTTC.

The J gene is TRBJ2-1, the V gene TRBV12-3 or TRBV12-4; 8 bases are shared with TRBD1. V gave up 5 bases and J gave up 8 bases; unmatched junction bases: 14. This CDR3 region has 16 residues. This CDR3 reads CASSPRTGKNVDEQFF. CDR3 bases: TGTGCCAGCAGTCCCCGGACAGGGAAGAATGTCGATGAGCAGTTCTTC.

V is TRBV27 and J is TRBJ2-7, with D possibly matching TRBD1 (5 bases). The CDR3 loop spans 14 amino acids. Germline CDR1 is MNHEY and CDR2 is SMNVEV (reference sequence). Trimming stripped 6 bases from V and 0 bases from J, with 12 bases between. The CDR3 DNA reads TGTGCCAGCAGAAGACAGATCACCTCCTACGAGCAGTACTTC. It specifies CASRRQITSYEQYF.

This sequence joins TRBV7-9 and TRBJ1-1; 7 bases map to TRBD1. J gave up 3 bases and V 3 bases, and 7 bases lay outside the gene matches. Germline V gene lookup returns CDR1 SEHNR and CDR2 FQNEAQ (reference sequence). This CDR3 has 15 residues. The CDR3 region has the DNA TGTGCCAGCAGCTTGGGGCAGGGGGTGGACACTGAAGCTTTCTTT. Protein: CASSLGQGVDTEAFF.

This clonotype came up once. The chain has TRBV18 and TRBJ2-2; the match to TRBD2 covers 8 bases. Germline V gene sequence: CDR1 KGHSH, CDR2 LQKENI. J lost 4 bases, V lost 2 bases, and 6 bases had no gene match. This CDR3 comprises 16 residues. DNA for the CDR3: TGTGCCAGCTCACCAGTAGCGGGATATGGCACCGGGGAGCTGTTTTTT. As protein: CASSPVAGYGTGELFF.

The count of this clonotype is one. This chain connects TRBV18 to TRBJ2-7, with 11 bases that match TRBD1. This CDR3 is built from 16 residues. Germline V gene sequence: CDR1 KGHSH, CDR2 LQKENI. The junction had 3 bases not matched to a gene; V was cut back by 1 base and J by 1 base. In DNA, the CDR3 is TGTGCCAGCTCACCACTGGGACAGGGGGTATCCTACGAGCAGTACTTC. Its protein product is CASSPLGQGVSYEQYF.

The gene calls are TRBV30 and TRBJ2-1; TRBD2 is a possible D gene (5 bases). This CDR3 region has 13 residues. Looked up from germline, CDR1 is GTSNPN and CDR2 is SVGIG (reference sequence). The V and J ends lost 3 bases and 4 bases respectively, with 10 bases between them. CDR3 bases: TGTGCCTGGAGGGGAGACACATACAATGAGCAGTTCTTC. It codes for CAWRGDTYNEQFF.

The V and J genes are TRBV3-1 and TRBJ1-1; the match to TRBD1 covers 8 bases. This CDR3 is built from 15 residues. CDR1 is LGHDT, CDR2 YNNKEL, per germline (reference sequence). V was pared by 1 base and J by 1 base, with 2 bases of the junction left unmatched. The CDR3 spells CASSQGTGRNTEAFF. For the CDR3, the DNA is TGTGCCAGCAGCCAAGGGACAGGGAGGAACACTGAAGCTTTCTTT.